This T cell receptor beta chain derives from a study of T-cell memory formation after mild COVID-19. About the study: Among the donors, TCR clusters were largely specific to each donor. Study-wide findings and caveats: A subset of responding clones appeared in pre-infection memory, suggesting cross-reactive memory joined.

The CDR3 loop spans 17 amino acids. Germline V gives CDR1 SGHVS, CDR2 FQNEAQ. V shed 5 bases and J shed 5 bases, with 22 bases lying between them. Note on this clonotype: What it binds is not known.

Constant-segment primers and 5'RACE yielded cDNA libraries for TCR alpha and TCR beta, each carrying sample barcodes and UMIs. A single record per CDR3 protein comes from TCRdb applying MiXCR to the 5' RACE reads. This sample yields 90,000 to 120,000 distinct CDR3 sequences, of which about an eighth are seen a single time; around 40% belongs to the top ten. The chain recombines TRBV7-8 with TRBJ2-1; TRBD1 or TRBD2 may be the D gene (6 bases each). The receptor was isolated from a man aged 18 to 29 who had mild COVID-19 (a few samples of this study predate the infection). Cell type and time point are not known. Sequencing input: PBMCs or a T cell subset sorted from them (not recorded which). Written as DNA, the CDR3 is TGTGCCAGCAGCGTCGGAACAGGGAGGTCCCCCAACAATGAGCAGTTCTTC. This codes for CASSVGTGRSPNNEQFF.